Listed here is a single T cell receptor beta chain. The record originates from a study of technical replicates of blood from a handful of donors. The CDR3 sequence is 15 residues long. After removal of 2 bases from V and 5 bases from J, the junction contained 6 bases not matched to a gene. CDR1 KGHSH and CDR2 LQKENI come from the germline V gene. TCRdb keeps only in-frame clones here, not all; method: immunoSEQ multiplex PCR. The top ten hold 0.2% to 0.3% of the sample, which has about 73,000 clones, roughly 93% seen once. Source material: T cells isolated from PBMCs. This sequence joins TRBV18 and TRBJ2-1, with TRBD1 matching over 7 bases. The source is a human donor in good health. The CDR3 protein is CASSPLGQINNEQFF. The CDR3 nucleotides are TGTGCCAGCTCACCATTGGGACAGATAAACAATGAGCAGTTCTTC.